This paragraph reports one T cell receptor beta chain. What it binds is not known. A read error may be the cause here, since a much bigger clone is one base away. Given the absence of the conserved phenylalanine or tryptophan at the CDR3 end, a read error is likely. V dropped 2 bases and J dropped 0; count of bases not matched to a gene: 2. There are 15 residues in the CDR3. This sample stems from a study of molecular identifiers for immune sequencing clone quantification. Study-level background: Replicate runs used RNA from around 20,000 or 100,000 naive CD8 cells, which was split five ways into aliquots, and four of those aliquots were then sequenced.

Notes on the study in general: In a background of under 1.3 million naive cells, spiked Jurkat TCR RNA from one cell was reportedly detectable.

Isolation of naive CD8 T cells was achieved by sorting on a CD8+CD4-CCR7+CD45RA+ phenotype. Methods described previously, with TCR primers listed, were used for bulk TCR libraries. TCRdb re-called the PCR reads through MiXCR, storing one row per CDR3 protein. The table lists a few hundred thousand distinct CDR3 sequences, about 22% of them singletons, with 0.65% to 0.95% in the top ten. The chain has TRBV12-3 or TRBV12-4 and TRBJ2-7, with 9 nucleotides matching TRBD1. The TCR sequence derives from a human donor in good health. Some libraries in this study had Jurkat cell RNA spiked in. Sequenced: naive CD8+ T cells from blood, with Jurkat cell RNA spiked in. Subset denoted: FACS-sorted CD8+CD4-CCR7+CD45RA+ naive T cells. This CDR3 is CASSLTGGFSYEQYL. CDR3 nucleotide sequence: TGTGCCAGCAGTTTAACAGGGGGCTTCTCCTACGAGCAGTACCTC.